Listed here is a single T cell receptor beta chain. The CDR3 spans 17 residues. V was clipped by 5 bases and J by 5 bases; unmatched bases: 14. CDR1 KGHDR and CDR2 SFDVKD come from the germline V gene. This record belongs to a study of blood T cell repertoires in COVID-19. Study in general: Spain, Italy and the United States supplied samples that represented acute and convalescent COVID-19.

Produced via immunoSEQ multiplex PCR; TCRdb's table is partial and in-frame only. The sample lists about 160,000 clones; 81% were seen once. What was sequenced was PBMCs or T cells enriched from blood (not recorded which). This chain joins TRBV24-1 and TRBJ2-3; 8 nucleotides match TRBD1. The source is a middle-aged woman with acute COVID-19. CDR3 protein: CATSVRSGQGGGDTQYF. The CDR3 DNA is TGTGCCACCAGTGTAAGAAGTGGACAGGGAGGTGGAGATACGCAGTATTTT.